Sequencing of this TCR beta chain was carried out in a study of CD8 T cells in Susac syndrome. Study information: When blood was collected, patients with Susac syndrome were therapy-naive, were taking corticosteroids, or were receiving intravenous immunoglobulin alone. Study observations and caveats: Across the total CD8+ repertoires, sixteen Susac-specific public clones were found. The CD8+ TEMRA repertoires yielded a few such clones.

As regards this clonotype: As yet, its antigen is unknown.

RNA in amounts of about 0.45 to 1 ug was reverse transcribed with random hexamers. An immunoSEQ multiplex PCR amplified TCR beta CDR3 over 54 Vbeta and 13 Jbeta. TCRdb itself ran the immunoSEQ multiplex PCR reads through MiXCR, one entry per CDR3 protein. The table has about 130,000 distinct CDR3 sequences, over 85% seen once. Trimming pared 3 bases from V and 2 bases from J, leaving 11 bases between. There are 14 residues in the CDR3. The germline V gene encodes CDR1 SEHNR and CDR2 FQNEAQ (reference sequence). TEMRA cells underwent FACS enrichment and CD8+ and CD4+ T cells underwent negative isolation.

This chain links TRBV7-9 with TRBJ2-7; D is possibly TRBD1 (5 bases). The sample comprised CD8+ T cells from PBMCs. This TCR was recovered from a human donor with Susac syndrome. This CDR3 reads CASSLAGPTYEQYF. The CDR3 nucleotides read TGTGCCAGCAGCTTGGCAGGGCCCACCTACGAGCAGTACTTC.